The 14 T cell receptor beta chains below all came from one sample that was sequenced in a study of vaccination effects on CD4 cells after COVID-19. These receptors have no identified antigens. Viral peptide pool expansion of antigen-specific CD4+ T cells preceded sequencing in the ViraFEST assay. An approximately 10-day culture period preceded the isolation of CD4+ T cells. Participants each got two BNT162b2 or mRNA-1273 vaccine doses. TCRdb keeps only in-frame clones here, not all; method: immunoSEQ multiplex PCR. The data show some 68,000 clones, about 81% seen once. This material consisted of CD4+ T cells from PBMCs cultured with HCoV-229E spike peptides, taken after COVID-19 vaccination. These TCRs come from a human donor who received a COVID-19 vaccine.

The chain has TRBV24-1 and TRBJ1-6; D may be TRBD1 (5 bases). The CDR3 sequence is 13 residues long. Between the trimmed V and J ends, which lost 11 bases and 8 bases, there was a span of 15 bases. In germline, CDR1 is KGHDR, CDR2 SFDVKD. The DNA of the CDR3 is TGTGCCAGCGCCGCGGACAACTATTCACCCCTCCACTTT. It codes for CASAADNYSPLHF.

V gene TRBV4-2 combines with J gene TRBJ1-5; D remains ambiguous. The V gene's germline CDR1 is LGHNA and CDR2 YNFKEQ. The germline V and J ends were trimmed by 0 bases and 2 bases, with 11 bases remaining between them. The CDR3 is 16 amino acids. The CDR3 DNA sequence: TGTGCCAGCAGCCAAGATACGGTTGTGGGCAATCAGCCCCAGCATTTT. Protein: CASSQDTVVGNQPQHF.

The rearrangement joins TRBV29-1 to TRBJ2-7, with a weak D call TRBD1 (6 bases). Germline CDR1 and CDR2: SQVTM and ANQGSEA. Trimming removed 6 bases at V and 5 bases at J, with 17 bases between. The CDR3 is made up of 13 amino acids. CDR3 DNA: TGCAGCGTCCGGGGACCCGAGGGGGACGAGCAGTACGTC. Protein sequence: CSVRGPEGDEQYV.

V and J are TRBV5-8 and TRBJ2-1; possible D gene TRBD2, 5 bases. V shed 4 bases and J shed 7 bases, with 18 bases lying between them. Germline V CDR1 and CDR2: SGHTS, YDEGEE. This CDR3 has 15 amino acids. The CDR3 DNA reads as TGTGCCAGCAGCCCTCGTGTGAGGGTGGGGAATGAGCAGTTCTTC. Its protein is CASSPRVRVGNEQFF.

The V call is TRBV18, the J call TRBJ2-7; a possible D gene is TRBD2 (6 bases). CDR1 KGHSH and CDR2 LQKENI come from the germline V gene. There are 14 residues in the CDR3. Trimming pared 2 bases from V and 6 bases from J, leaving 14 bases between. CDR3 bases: TGTGCCAGCTCACCATATCCGCGGGGTGGCGAGCAGTACGTC. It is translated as CASSPYPRGGEQYV.

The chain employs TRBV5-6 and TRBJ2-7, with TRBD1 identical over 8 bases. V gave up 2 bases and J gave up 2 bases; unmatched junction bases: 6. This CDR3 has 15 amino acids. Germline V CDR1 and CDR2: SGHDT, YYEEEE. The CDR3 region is CASSFLDREPYEQYV. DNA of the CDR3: TGTGCCAGCAGCTTTCTGGACAGGGAGCCCTACGAGCAGTACGTC.

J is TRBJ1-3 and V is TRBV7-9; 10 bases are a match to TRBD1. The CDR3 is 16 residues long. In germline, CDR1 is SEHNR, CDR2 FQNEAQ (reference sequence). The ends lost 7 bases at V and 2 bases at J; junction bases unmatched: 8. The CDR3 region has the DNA TGTGCCAGCATGCGACAGGGGGCGCTTCCTGGAAACACCATATATTTT. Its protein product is CASMRQGALPGNTIYF.

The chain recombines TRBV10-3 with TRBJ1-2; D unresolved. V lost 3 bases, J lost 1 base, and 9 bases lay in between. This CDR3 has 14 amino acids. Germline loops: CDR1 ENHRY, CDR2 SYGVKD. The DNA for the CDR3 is TGTGCCATCAGTGACCCCGTTGGTAACTATGGCTACACCTTC. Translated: CAISDPVGNYGYTF.

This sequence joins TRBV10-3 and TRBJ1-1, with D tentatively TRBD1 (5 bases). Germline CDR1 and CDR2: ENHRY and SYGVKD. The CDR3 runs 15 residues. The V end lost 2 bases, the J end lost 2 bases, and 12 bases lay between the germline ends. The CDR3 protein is CAISEPGGLNTEAFF. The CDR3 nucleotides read TGTGCCATCAGTGAGCCGGGGGGACTTAACACTGAAGCTTTCTTT.

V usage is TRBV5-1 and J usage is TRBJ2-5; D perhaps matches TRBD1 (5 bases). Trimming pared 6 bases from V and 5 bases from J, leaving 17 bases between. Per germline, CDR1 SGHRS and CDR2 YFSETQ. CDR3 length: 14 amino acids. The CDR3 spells CASKDPAGSETQYF. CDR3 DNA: TGCGCCAGCAAGGACCCCGCAGGGTCCGAGACCCAGTACTTC.

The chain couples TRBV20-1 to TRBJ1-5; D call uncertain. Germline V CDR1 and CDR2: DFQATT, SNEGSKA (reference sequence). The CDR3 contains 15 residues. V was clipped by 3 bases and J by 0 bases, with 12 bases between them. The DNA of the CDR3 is TGCAGTGCTAGTTTCGCCGGCTATAGCAATCAGCCCCAGCATTTT. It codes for CSASFAGYSNQPQHF.

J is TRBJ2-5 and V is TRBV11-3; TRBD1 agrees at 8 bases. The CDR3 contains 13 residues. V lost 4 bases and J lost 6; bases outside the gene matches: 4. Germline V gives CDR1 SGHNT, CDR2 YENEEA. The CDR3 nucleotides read TGTGCCAGCAGCTCCGGACAGGGACAGACCCAGTACTTC. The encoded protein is CASSSGQGQTQYF. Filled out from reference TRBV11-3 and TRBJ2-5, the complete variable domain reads EAGVVQSPRYKIIEKKQPVAFWCNPISGHNTLYWYLQNLGQGPELLIRYENEEAVDDSQLPKDRFSAERLKGVDSTLKIQPAELGDSAVYLCASSSGQGQTQYFGPGTRLLVL.

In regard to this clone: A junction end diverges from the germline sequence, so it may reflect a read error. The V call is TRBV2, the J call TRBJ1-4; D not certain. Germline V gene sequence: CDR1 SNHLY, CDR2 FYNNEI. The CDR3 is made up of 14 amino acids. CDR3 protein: CASSEVTTNEKLFF. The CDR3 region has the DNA TGTGCCAGCAGCGAAGTAACAACTAATGAAAAACTGTTTTTT.

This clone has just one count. The CDR3 protein is CAGVSEMGNQPQHF. As DNA, the CDR3 is TGTGCCGGGGTTTCTGAGATGGGCAATCAGCCCCAGCATTTT. The chain combines TRBV7-3 with TRBJ1-5; no clear D gene. This CDR3 is built from 14 residues. From germline, CDR1 is SGHTA and CDR2 FQGTGA. The V gene lost 11 bases and the J gene lost 2 bases, with 16 bases spanning the gap.